This passage covers 32 T cell receptor beta chains from one sample sequenced in a study of beta chain features in type 1 diabetes. Of the isolated RNA, all was reverse transcribed, and so the sequenced material was expressed TCRB transcripts. TCRdb's copy holds only in-frame clones and misses some; the assay was immunoSEQ multiplex PCR. The sample yields 900,000 or so clones, 17% seen once. Sequences were obtained from naive CD4+ T cells from blood. The source is a woman aged 18-29 years in good health.

As concerns this clone: The CDR3 carries no conserved terminal phenylalanine or tryptophan, so it likely arises from a read error. This chain uses TRBV20-1 with TRBJ2-7, with D hard to call. V lost 3 bases to trimming and J lost 3 bases, with 3 bases between them. CDR1 is DFQATT, CDR2 SNEGSKA, per germline (reference sequence). The CDR3 covers 10 residues. The CDR3 protein is CSASIYEQYL. CDR3 nucleotide sequence: TGCAGTGCTAGTATCTACGAGCAGTACCTC.

In this sample, this clone turned up a few times. The sample holds other DNA sequences that translate to the same CDR3. This rearrangement joins TRBV10-3 to TRBJ1-2, with TRBD1 as a possible D gene (5 bases). Germline CDR1 is ENHRY and CDR2 is SYGVKD. The CDR3 runs 13 residues. The V end lost 3 bases, the J end lost 2 bases, and 7 bases lay between the germline ends. The CDR3 sequence: CAISDRGNYGYTF. In DNA form, the CDR3 reads TGTGCCATCAGTGACCGGGGGAACTATGGCTACACCTTC.

V and J are TRBV7-9 and TRBJ2-6; D uncertain. CDR1 is SEHNR, CDR2 FQNEAQ, per germline (reference sequence). Trimming left V 3 bases short and J 1 base short, with 10 bases between. The CDR3 spans 16 residues. CDR3: CASSFLRQSGANVLTF. The CDR3 region has the DNA TGTGCCAGCAGCTTTTTAAGGCAATCTGGGGCCAACGTCCTGACTTTC.

To note about this clone: The CDR3 ends on some other residue instead of the conserved phenylalanine or tryptophan, so this is likely a read error. The V and J genes are TRBV25-1 and TRBJ1-2; D gene unclear. V lost 4 bases, J lost 0 bases, and 3 bases lay in between. Germline V CDR1 and CDR2: MGHDK, SYGVNS. CDR3 length equals 12 residues. CDR3 coding DNA: TGTGCCAGCAGTGCCTCTAACTATGGCTACACCCTC. Protein: CASSASNYGYTL.

There are a few counts of this clone. Other DNA sequences in this specimen translate into the identical CDR3. The V and J genes are TRBV18 and TRBJ2-7, with TRBD2 as a possible D gene (6 bases). Per germline, CDR1 KGHSH and CDR2 LQKENI. Trimming stripped 3 bases from V and 1 base from J, with 7 bases between. The CDR3 runs 13 residues. Here the CDR3 reads CASSPGTSYEQYF. CDR3 DNA sequence: TGTGCCAGCTCACCCGGGACTTCCTACGAGCAGTACTTC.

This clone was recorded a few times. The genes are TRBV6-6 and TRBJ2-3; possibly TRBD1 for D (6 bases). V was pared by 5 bases and J by 4 bases, with 10 bases between. The germline V gene encodes CDR1 MNHNY and CDR2 SVGAGI (reference sequence). This CDR3 has 13 residues. In DNA, the CDR3 is TGTGCCAGCAGTCCACAGGGTCCAGATACGCAGTATTTT. Amino acid sequence: CASSPQGPDTQYF.

The table lists this clone with a few counts. The chain combines TRBV7-9 with TRBJ2-5, with 7 bases fitting TRBD1. V lost 5 bases, J lost 5 bases, and 2 bases stayed unmatched. This CDR3 has 12 amino acids. Germline assignment: CDR1 SEHNR and CDR2 FQNEAQ (reference sequence). CDR3 residues: CASSEQGETQYF. The CDR3, as DNA: TGTGCCAGCAGCGAACAGGGGGAGACCCAGTACTTC.

This rearrangement joins TRBV9 to TRBJ2-1; D ambiguous. Deletions cut 2 bases from V and 8 bases from J, with 23 bases between. CDR1 SGDLS and CDR2 YYNGEE come from the germline V gene. The CDR3 runs to 17 residues. The CDR3 nucleotides read TGTGCCAGCAGCGTGAACCCTAGTACTAAATTTGGCGATGAGCAGTTCTTC. Residues: CASSVNPSTKFGDEQFF. The full variable domain, in which reference TRBV9 and TRBJ2-1 provide the parts outside the CDR3, is DSGVTQTPKHLITATGQRVTLRCSPRSGDLSVYWYQQSLDQGLQFLIQYYNGEERAKGNILERFSAQQFPDLHSELNLSSLELGDSALYFCASSVNPSTKFGDEQFFGPGTRLTVL.

This chain links TRBV5-4 with TRBJ2-7; 9 positions match TRBD2. Unmatched junction bases numbered 11, after V lost 4 bases and J lost 3 bases. There are 16 residues in the CDR3. Germline V gene lookup returns CDR1 SGHNT and CDR2 YYREEE (reference sequence). The CDR3 bases are TGTGCCAGCAGCCACGAAGGGACTAGCAAGTTCTACGAGCAGTACTTC. Protein: CASSHEGTSKFYEQYF.

This chain connects TRBV6-6 to TRBJ2-3; tentatively, D is TRBD2 (6 bases). Trimming took 6 bases from V and 6 from J, leaving 13 bases between them. The CDR3 loop spans 13 amino acids. CDR1 and CDR2 (germline): MNHNY, SVGAGI (reference sequence). CDR3 in DNA: TGTGCCAGCAGCCTACGGGAGACTGATACGCAGTATTTT. It specifies CASSLRETDTQYF.

This chain connects TRBV9 to TRBJ2-7, with 7 bases lining up with TRBD1. The CDR3 loop spans 16 amino acids. Germline V gene lookup returns CDR1 SGDLS and CDR2 YYNGEE. V lost 4 bases, J lost 4 bases, and 14 bases stayed unmatched. CDR3 loop: CASSPNPTGWRYEQYF. The CDR3 region has the DNA TGTGCCAGCAGCCCCAACCCGACAGGGTGGAGGTACGAGCAGTACTTC.

A few counts support this clone. The chain links TRBV15 to TRBJ2-1; 10 bases are shared with TRBD2. The CDR3 consists of 17 residues. V shed 7 bases and J 4 bases; nucleotides not matched to a gene: 13. Germline V gene data show CDR1 as LNHNV and CDR2 as YYDKDF (reference sequence). The CDR3 region has the DNA TGTGCCACCACGGCTAGCGGGAGCCCCGTAAATTACAATGAGCAGTTCTTC. Amino acid sequence: CATTASGSPVNYNEQFF.

This clone turned up a few times. V is TRBV29-1 and J is TRBJ2-4; 7 nucleotides agree with TRBD1. The CDR3 sequence is 14 residues long. Per the germline V gene, CDR1 is SQVTM and CDR2 is ANQGSEA. V trimming: 4 bases; J trimming: 1 base; junction bases outside the gene matches: 4. The CDR3 here is CSVAGQVAKNIQYF. The CDR3 coding sequence is TGCAGCGTTGCCGGACAGGTGGCCAAAAACATTCAGTACTTC.

The chain uses TRBV19 and TRBJ1-2, with 9 bases fitting TRBD1. The CDR3 has 14 amino acids. J gave up 6 bases and V 5 bases, and 7 bases lay outside the gene matches. The V gene's germline CDR1 is LNHDA and CDR2 SQIVND (reference sequence). The CDR3 DNA sequence: TGTGCCAGTAGTCCCGGGGACAGGGACCATGGCTACACCTTC. Residues: CASSPGDRDHGYTF.

This clone appeared a few times. The chain combines TRBV11-2 with TRBJ1-1; D not resolved. Germline CDR1 SGHAT, CDR2 FQNNGV. This CDR3 has 14 residues. Trimming cost V 1 base and J 7 bases, with 13 bases left between them. The CDR3: CASSLAMTPVEAFF. Here the CDR3 DNA reads TGTGCCAGCAGCTTAGCGATGACCCCGGTTGAAGCTTTCTTT.

There are a few counts of this clone. This chain connects TRBV28 to TRBJ1-2; D is possibly TRBD1 (5 bases). Trimming removed 7 bases from V and 7 bases from J, with 13 bases in between. CDR1 MDHEN and CDR2 SYDVKM come from the germline V gene. The CDR3 runs 12 residues. Here the CDR3 reads CASTSGSSGYTF. CDR3 coding DNA: TGTGCCAGCACCTCAGGGAGTAGTGGCTACACCTTC.

V usage is TRBV28 and J usage is TRBJ1-5; tentative D call: TRBD1 (5 bases). The CDR3 has 15 amino acids. CDR1 is MDHEN, CDR2 SYDVKM, per germline. V was clipped by 7 bases and J by 4 bases, with 17 bases between them. The CDR3 spells CASNGADGRNQPQHF. The DNA of the CDR3 is TGTGCCAGCAATGGGGCGGACGGACGGAATCAGCCCCAGCATTTT.

A note on this clone: This CDR3 is also generated by other DNA sequences in the sample. The chain has TRBV28 and TRBJ1-1, with D possibly matching TRBD1 (5 bases). This CDR3 is built from 13 residues. Trimming cost V 3 bases and J 1 base, with 6 bases left between them. The germline V gene encodes CDR1 MDHEN and CDR2 SYDVKM. The CDR3: CASSLGGNTEAFF. DNA for the CDR3: TGTGCCAGCAGTTTGGGGGGGAACACTGAAGCTTTCTTT.

V is TRBV9 and J is TRBJ2-1; no clear D. This CDR3 spans 15 amino acids. Per germline, CDR1 SGDLS and CDR2 YYNGEE. Trimming took off 0 bases at V and 8 bases at J, with 15 bases between the two ends. The CDR3 region has the DNA TGTGCCAGCAGCGTAGCGATAGACCCGGCAGATGAGCAGTTCTTC. This codes for CASSVAIDPADEQFF.

The chain recombines TRBV27 with TRBJ2-7, with 9 nucleotides matching TRBD2. The CDR3 spans 14 residues. CDR1 and CDR2 (germline): MNHEY, SMNVEV (reference sequence). The V segment lost 3 bases and the J segment 4 bases; nucleotides outside the gene matches: 4. Written as DNA, the CDR3 is TGTGCCAGCAGTTTCGGGGGACTAGCTTACGAGCAGTACTTC. Amino acid sequence: CASSFGGLAYEQYF.

The chain couples TRBV5-1 to TRBJ2-7, with 11 bases aligning to TRBD1. Losses at the gene ends were 4 bases for V and 7 bases for J; bases not matched to a gene: 7. Per germline, CDR1 SGHRS and CDR2 YFSETQ. The CDR3 loop spans 14 amino acids. CDR3 loop: CASSPGTGGDEQYF. In DNA, the CDR3 is TGCGCCAGCAGCCCCGGGACAGGGGGTGATGAGCAGTACTTC.

This clone was picked up a small number of times. The chain recombines TRBV5-1 with TRBJ2-1; D unresolved. V was pared by 3 bases and J by 3 bases, with 13 bases between. Germline V gene sequence: CDR1 SGHRS, CDR2 YFSETQ. The CDR3 runs to 15 residues. The CDR3 DNA reads as TGCGCCAGCAGCTCGAGTCTCAGGAGCTACAATGAGCAGTTCTTC. Amino acid sequence: CASSSSLRSYNEQFF.

This clone was observed a handful of times. This chain links TRBV7-8 with TRBJ2-3, with TRBD2 matching over 7 bases. Per germline, CDR1 SGHVS and CDR2 FQNEAQ. J gave up 6 bases and V 1 base, and 7 bases lay outside the gene matches. The CDR3 has 15 residues. DNA of the CDR3: TGTGCCAGCAGCTTAGGACGGCGGGAGTACGATACGCAGTATTTT. Its protein product is CASSLGRREYDTQYF.

The chain carries TRBV28 and TRBJ2-7; D is unresolved. Deletions cut 4 bases from V and 3 bases from J, with 10 bases between. The germline CDR1 and CDR2 sequences are MDHEN and SYDVKM. CDR3 length equals 13 residues. The CDR3 nucleotides read TGTGCCAGCAGTTCTAGGTTGATCTACGAGCAGTACTTC. Its protein is CASSSRLIYEQYF.

This chain connects TRBV18 to TRBJ2-3; possibly TRBD2 for D (6 bases). CDR3 size: 13 residues. CDR1 is KGHSH, CDR2 LQKENI, per germline. The V gene lost 3 bases and the J gene lost 5 bases, with 9 bases spanning the gap. The CDR3 protein is CASSPGDLDTQYF. The CDR3 DNA sequence: TGTGCCAGCTCACCTGGGGACTTAGATACGCAGTATTTT.

This clone showed up just a few times. The V gene is TRBV15, the J gene TRBJ2-4, with TRBD1 as a possible D gene (5 bases). The CDR3 has 16 amino acids. Germline CDR1 reads LNHNV; CDR2 reads YYDKDF (reference sequence). V was trimmed by 5 bases and J by 1 base, leaving 15 bases between them. The CDR3 DNA reads as TGTGCCACCAGCGGCCTGCAGGGATTGGCCAAAAACATTCAGTACTTC. Protein product: CATSGLQGLAKNIQYF.

This clone was seen more than once but under ten times. The chain is built from TRBV15 and TRBJ1-4; D is unclear. This CDR3 region has 13 residues. With 4 bases removed from V and 5 bases from J, the gap between germline ends came to 8 bases. CDR1 is LNHNV, CDR2 YYDKDF, per germline (reference sequence). The CDR3 reads CATSTDPNEKLFF. Here the CDR3 DNA reads TGTGCCACCAGCACGGACCCCAATGAAAAACTGTTTTTT.

This clone was recorded a few times. The J gene is TRBJ1-1, the V gene TRBV15, with unresolved D. This CDR3 region has 13 residues. V lost 3 bases and J 4 bases, leaving 9 bases between the germline ends. Germline CDR1 and CDR2: LNHNV and YYDKDF (reference sequence). The CDR3 DNA reads TGTGCCACCAGCAGTCCCCTTAGCACTGAAGCTTTCTTT. It specifies CATSSPLSTEAFF.

V usage is TRBV27 and J usage is TRBJ2-7; the D call may be TRBD1 or TRBD2 (5 bases each). V gave up 6 bases and J gave up 2 bases, with 14 bases separating them. In germline, CDR1 is MNHEY, CDR2 SMNVEV (reference sequence). CDR3 size: 14 residues. CDR3 protein: CASSGTLGPYEQYF. CDR3 bases: TGTGCCAGCAGCGGGACGTTGGGGCCCTACGAGCAGTACTTC.

The rearrangement uses TRBV18 and TRBJ2-1, with unresolved D. The V end lost 5 bases, the J end lost 0 bases, and 11 bases lay between the germline ends. The V gene's germline CDR1 is KGHSH and CDR2 LQKENI. The CDR3 is 15 amino acids. CDR3: CASSWVGSSYNEQFF. CDR3 sequence (DNA): TGTGCCAGCTCATGGGTGGGAAGCTCCTACAATGAGCAGTTCTTC.

Here the CDR3 reads CASSRVDYPGNEQFF. CDR3 nucleotides: TGCGCCAGCAGCCGGGTTGACTACCCCGGCAATGAGCAGTTCTTC. The chain links TRBV4-3 to TRBJ2-1; the D gene is possibly TRBD2 (5 bases). The germline gives CDR1 LGHNA, CDR2 YSLEER. This CDR3 spans 15 amino acids. V lost 4 bases to trimming and J lost 6 bases, with 16 bases between them.

On this clone: Distinct nucleotide sequences in the sample also encode this CDR3. The rearrangement links TRBV5-1 to TRBJ2-7; D not certain. Germline V gene sequence: CDR1 SGHRS, CDR2 YFSETQ. The CDR3 is made up of 12 amino acids. With 0 bases removed from V and 4 bases from J, the gap between germline ends came to 5 bases. The CDR3: CASSLGGYEQYF. In nucleotides, the CDR3 is TGCGCCAGCAGCTTGGGAGGTTACGAGCAGTACTTC.